One sample yielded the 12 T cell receptor beta chains listed below, sequenced in a study of T cells in Graves' hyperthyroidism and ophthalmopathy. Amplified TCR beta CDR3 regions came from RNA transcripts. A first-round RT-PCR of the TCR CDR3 used the HTBI primer set. TCRdb recomputed calls from the multiplex PCR reads with MiXCR, one row per CDR3 protein. The repertoire has more than 350,000 distinct CDR3 sequences, roughly 15% of them found once; the top ten carry approximately 33%. The sample was blood. Receptor source: a woman aged 30 to 39 with Graves' hyperthyroidism that later progressed to Graves' ophthalmopathy.

This clonotype was found many times. The chain links TRBV5-1 to TRBJ2-1; 9 bases are a match to TRBD2. This CDR3 is built from 15 residues. The V segment lost 5 bases and the J segment 9 bases; nucleotides outside the gene matches: 12. CDR1 is SGHRS and CDR2 is YFSETQ in the germline V gene. Here the CDR3 DNA reads TGCGCCAGCAGTCTGCGGGGGGGACCCCAGGCTGAGCAGTTCTTC. The encoded protein is CASSLRGGPQAEQFF.

This clonotype was detected once. The V and J genes are TRBV9 and TRBJ1-2; the D is unclear. Germline V gene lookup returns CDR1 SGDLS and CDR2 YYNGEE. Trimming took off 3 bases at V and 5 bases at J, with 23 bases between the two ends. The CDR3 extends over 17 amino acids. This CDR3 is CASSAPLVLTEQYGYTF. CDR3 nucleotide sequence: TGTGCCAGCAGCGCTCCGCTAGTATTGACGGAGCAGTATGGCTACACCTTC.

Ten or more counts support this clonotype. The chain combines TRBV3-1 with TRBJ2-5; maybe TRBD1 (6 bases). The V gene lost 5 bases and the J gene lost 3 bases, with 16 bases spanning the gap. This CDR3 contains 15 residues. CDR1 and CDR2 from the germline V gene are LGHDT and YNNKEL (reference sequence). The DNA for the CDR3 is TGTGCCAGCAGCACCCGACAGGCTGGGGAAGAGACCCAGTACTTC. This encodes CASSTRQAGEETQYF.

This clonotype has more than one count but fewer than ten. The chain is built from TRBV27 and TRBJ2-3, with 16 bases fitting TRBD2. Germline V CDR1 and CDR2: MNHEY, SMNVEV (reference sequence). The V and J ends lost 8 bases and 0 bases, in that order; junction bases with no gene match: 11. The CDR3 contains 19 residues. The CDR3 bases are TGTGCCAGCCGTGATCGCGGGACTAGCGGGAGGGGAAGCACAGATACGCAGTATTTT. Encoded protein: CASRDRGTSGRGSTDTQYF.

This clonotype was counted many times. V and J are TRBV5-1 and TRBJ2-2; D unclear. Germline values: CDR1 SGHRS, CDR2 YFSETQ. V was pared by 0 bases and J by 3 bases, with 6 bases between. The CDR3 runs to 14 residues. In nucleotides, the CDR3 is TGCGCCAGCAGCTTGGCGGCCGACACCGGGGAGCTGTTTTTT. Amino acids: CASSLAADTGELFF.

The table lists this clonotype with many counts. This chain joins TRBV12-3 or TRBV12-4 and TRBJ1-2; possible D gene TRBD1, 5 bases. Trimming left V 6 bases short and J 5 bases short, with 16 bases between. This CDR3 region has 14 residues. Here the CDR3 DNA reads TGTGCCAGCAGCTTACCGGGACCCGCTTATGGCTACACCTTC. Its protein product is CASSLPGPAYGYTF.

The genes are TRBV5-1 and TRBJ2-1, with D possibly TRBD1 on 5 matching bases. The CDR3 totals 16 residues. V gave up 3 bases and J gave up 6 bases, with 19 bases separating them. The V gene's germline CDR1 is SGHRS and CDR2 YFSETQ. The CDR3 loop reads CASSSVPYQGLNEQFF. The DNA for the CDR3 is TGCGCCAGCAGCTCGGTACCCTATCAGGGCCTCAATGAGCAGTTCTTC.

The rearrangement links TRBV27 to TRBJ2-7, with D tentatively TRBD1 (6 bases). Trimming left V 3 bases short and J 3 bases short, with 12 bases between. The CDR3 is made up of 14 amino acids. Germline CDR1 MNHEY, CDR2 SMNVEV (reference sequence). CDR3: CASSFSQGHYEQYF. The CDR3 DNA is TGTGCCAGCAGTTTTTCACAGGGACACTACGAGCAGTACTTC.

This clonotype was seen ten or more times. CDR3 sequence (DNA): TGTGCCAGCAGATCCGCCGAGGCCGGGACAGCCTACCTCTCCTATAATTCACCCCTCCACTTT. Protein sequence: CASRSAEAGTAYLSYNSPLHF. The chain joins TRBV11-2 to TRBJ1-6, with 7 bases identical to TRBD1. Germline values: CDR1 SGHAT, CDR2 FQNNGV. J gave up 0 bases and V 6 bases, and 20 bases lay outside the gene matches. CDR3 length: 21 residues.

The J gene is TRBJ2-5, the V gene TRBV4-1; D is uncertain. This CDR3 is 13 amino acids long. Germline CDR1 MGHRA, CDR2 YSYEKL. The V end lost 1 base, the J end lost 5 bases, and 8 bases lay between the germline ends. The CDR3 sequence is CASSQVAGETQYF. The CDR3 region has the DNA TGCGCCAGCAGCCAAGTAGCCGGGGAGACCCAGTACTTC.

This clonotype was found many times. Here the CDR3 DNA reads TGTGCCAGCAGCCAAAGTCAGTACGAGCAGTACTTC. It is translated as CASSQSQYEQYF. The chain uses TRBV7-2 and TRBJ2-7, with D unresolved. This CDR3 is built from 12 residues. Germline values: CDR1 SGHTA, CDR2 FQGNSA. The V gene lost 5 bases and the J gene lost 4 bases, with 9 bases spanning the gap. The full variable domain, rest sourced from reference TRBV7-2 and TRBJ2-7, is GAGVSQSPSNKVTEKGKDVELRCDPISGHTALYWYRQSLGQGLEFLIYFQGNSAPDKSGLPSDRFSAERTGGSVSTLTIQRTQQEDSAVYLCASSQSQYEQYFGPGTRLTVT.

Ten or more counts support this clonotype. This chain connects TRBV5-1 to TRBJ2-1; the D gene is possibly TRBD2 (5 bases). CDR3 length: 14 residues. Trimming cost V 0 bases and J 9 bases, with 13 bases left between them. Germline V gene lookup returns CDR1 SGHRS and CDR2 YFSETQ. The CDR3 sequence is CASSLGAGESEQFF. The DNA for the CDR3 is TGCGCCAGCAGCTTGGGGGCCGGGGAGAGTGAGCAGTTCTTC.